The rows below give T cell receptor beta chains drawn from one sample of a study of shared clonotypes between healthy human individuals. TCRdb's copy holds only in-frame clones and misses some; the assay was immunoSEQ multiplex PCR. The sample includes 300,000 to 400,000 clones, 73% seen only once; the top ten take about 10%. What was sequenced was memory CD4+ T cells sorted from blood. The source is a man in his thirties or forties in good health. CDR3s include the opening cysteine and the closing phenylalanine or tryptophan. A D gene is named only where the DNA matches it firmly. Size is omitted from some rows. Given values are once, few, many or a class for expanded clones.

j_call d_call clone_size v_call cdr3_aa cdr3_nt
TRBJ2-1 - once TRBV28 CASFFARTNNEQFF TGTGCCAGCTTTTTTGCGCGTACAAACAATGAGCAGTTCTTC
TRBJ2-5 TRBD1 - TRBV19 CASSPDRGPKTQYF TGTGCCAGTAGTCCTGACAGGGGGCCGAAGACCCAGTACTTC
TRBJ2-7 TRBD2 - TRBV10-3 CAISEYPSGGRQYF TGTGCCATCAGTGAATATCCTAGCGGGGGCCGCCAGTACTTC
TRBJ1-2 TRBD1 - TRBV2 CASSDSFRTGHNIQNYGYTF TGTGCCAGCAGTGATTCTTTCAGGACAGGGCACAATATTCAGAACTATGGCTACACCTTC
TRBJ2-2 - - TRBV7-2 CASSLRVATSTGELFF TGTGCCAGCAGCCTAAGGGTGGCCACTAGCACCGGGGAGCTGTTTTTT
TRBJ2-7 - - TRBV21-1 CASSKVLRLAVDSYEQYF TGTGCCAGCAGCAAAGTCTTGAGACTAGCGGTCGATTCCTACGAGCAGTACTTC
TRBJ2-1 - once TRBV5-1 CASSSYREIYNEQFF TGCGCCAGCAGCTCCTACAGGGAAATTTACAATGAGCAGTTCTTC
TRBJ2-2 TRBD1 - TRBV2 CASRQGANTGELFF TGTGCCAGCAGACAGGGGGCGAACACCGGGGAGCTGTTTTTT
TRBJ2-2 TRBD2 once TRBV11-2 CASSLFSSGANTGELFF TGTGCCAGCAGCTTATTTTCTAGCGGGGCGAACACCGGGGAGCTGTTTTTT
TRBJ2-7 - - TRBV5-6 CASSPRRGHEQYF TGTGCCAGCAGCCCTCGCCGGGGCCACGAGCAGTACTTC
TRBJ2-7 TRBD2 - TRBV5-1 CASSHGLAGAPYEQYF TGCGCCAGCAGCCATGGACTAGCGGGAGCTCCGTACGAGCAGTACTTC
TRBJ1-5 - - TRBV7-2 CASSLMSDQPQHF TGTGCCAGCAGCTTAATGTCGGATCAGCCCCAGCATTTT
TRBJ1-1 - - TRBV6-5 CASSYSLLTAEAFF TGTGCCAGCAGTTACTCGCTCCTCACCGCGGAAGCTTTCTTT
TRBJ2-2 TRBD2 - TRBV4-2 CASSQRLRTSGRAEDTGELFF TGTGCCAGCAGCCAACGACTTCGGACTAGCGGGAGGGCCGAGGACACCGGGGAGCTGTTTTTT
TRBJ1-3 - many TRBV7-8 CASSLAGTSGNTIYF TGTGCCAGCAGCTTAGCTGGGACCTCTGGAAACACCATATATTTT
TRBJ2-3 - once TRBV7-9 CASRPREGSTDTQYF TGTGCCAGCAGGCCCAGAGAAGGGTCCACAGATACGCAGTATTTT
TRBJ1-1 TRBD1 - TRBV27 CASSRTTGVTNTEAFF TGTGCCAGCAGCCGAACGACAGGGGTCACGAACACTGAAGCTTTCTTT
TRBJ2-1 TRBD2 - TRBV27 CASSFNPSGGEEQFF TGTGCCAGCAGCTTTAACCCCAGCGGGGGTGAGGAGCAGTTCTTC
TRBJ2-7 TRBD2 - TRBV29-1 CSVSGLAGGPNYEQYF TGCAGCGTCTCGGGTCTAGCGGGAGGACCCAACTACGAGCAGTACTTC
TRBJ2-1 - - TRBV4-1 CASSQDYGSRANNEQFF TGCGCCAGCAGCCAAGATTATGGGTCCCGGGCGAACAATGAGCAGTTCTTC
TRBJ2-7 TRBD1 few TRBV5-6 CASSFGTGASGYEQYF TGTGCCAGCAGCTTCGGGACAGGGGCTTCCGGTTACGAGCAGTACTTC
TRBJ1-2 - - TRBV7-9 CASSTQDRISGYTF TGTGCCAGCAGCACTCAGGACCGCATAAGTGGCTACACCTTC
TRBJ2-1 - - TRBV19 CASGWIDNEQFF TGTGCCAGTGGATGGATAGACAATGAGCAGTTCTTC
TRBJ2-2 TRBD1 few TRBV2 CASSEGQGYTGELFF TGTGCCAGCAGTGAGGGACAGGGATACACCGGGGAGCTGTTTTTT